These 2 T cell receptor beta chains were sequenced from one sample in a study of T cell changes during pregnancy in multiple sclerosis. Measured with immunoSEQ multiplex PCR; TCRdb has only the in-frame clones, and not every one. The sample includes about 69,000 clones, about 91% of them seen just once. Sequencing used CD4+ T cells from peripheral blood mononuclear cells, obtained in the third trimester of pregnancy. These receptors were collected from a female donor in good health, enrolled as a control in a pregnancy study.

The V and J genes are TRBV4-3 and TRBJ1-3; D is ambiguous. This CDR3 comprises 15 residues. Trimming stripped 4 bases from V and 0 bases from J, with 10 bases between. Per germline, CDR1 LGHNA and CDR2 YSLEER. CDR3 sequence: CASSPNSVSGNTIYF. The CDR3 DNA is TGCGCCAGCAGCCCCAACTCGGTCTCTGGAAACACCATATATTTT.

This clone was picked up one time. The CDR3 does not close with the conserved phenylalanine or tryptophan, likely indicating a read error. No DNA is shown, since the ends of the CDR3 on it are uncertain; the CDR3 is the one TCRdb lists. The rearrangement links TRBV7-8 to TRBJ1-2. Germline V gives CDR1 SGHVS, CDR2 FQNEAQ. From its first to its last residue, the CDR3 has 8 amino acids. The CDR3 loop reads CASSLPKL.